A single T cell receptor beta chain is shown here with its context. The time point is: patch test 1, 2 weeks after DPC sensitization. Documented treatment: therapeutic diphenylcyclopropenone sensitization with weekly scalp DPC. The source of the sample is a study of human T cells and chemical hapten exposure. A single record per CDR3 protein comes from TCRdb applying MiXCR to the RACE reads. The table records roughly 120,000 distinct CDR3 sequences, roughly 15% of them present only once. Germline CDR1 LNHDA, CDR2 SQIVND (reference sequence). This CDR3 region has 13 residues. Trimming removed 10 bases from V and 7 bases from J, with 14 bases in between.

Sequenced material: whole blood, taken in connection with sensitization to the hapten diphenylcyclopropenone (DPC). This clonotype originated in a man between 18 and 35 years old with alopecia areata. Some clones in this sample may be carry-over from other donors' samples. The rearrangement links TRBV19 to TRBJ1-6, with D perhaps matching TRBD1 (6 bases). The CDR3 nucleotides are TGTGCCACTCGGGACAATTGGAATTCACCCCTCCACTTT. Translated: CATRDNWNSPLHF.